This T cell receptor beta chain was observed in a study of early T cells in non-severe SARS-CoV-2 infection. V lost 4 bases, J lost 0 bases, and 10 bases lay in between. This CDR3 has 14 amino acids. Per the germline V gene, CDR1 is DFQATT and CDR2 is SNEGSKA (reference sequence). This clonotype appeared a few times. Antigen: not known. General study results and limits: Matching against VDJdb likely underestimated virus-specific expansions, favoring anti-spike CD8.

MiXCR, run by TCRdb on the 5' RACE reads, gives a single entry per CDR3 protein. This table holds roughly 56,000 distinct CDR3 sequences, roughly 13% found once. The receptor was derived from an adult who was a healthcare worker with PCR-confirmed SARS-CoV-2 infection or an uninfected control (not recorded which). The chain recombines TRBV20-1 with TRBJ1-3; no firm D call. The sequencing input was whole blood. The CDR3: CSAMQDPSGNTIYF. CDR3 nucleotide sequence: TGCAGTGCTATGCAAGATCCCTCTGGAAACACCATATATTTT.